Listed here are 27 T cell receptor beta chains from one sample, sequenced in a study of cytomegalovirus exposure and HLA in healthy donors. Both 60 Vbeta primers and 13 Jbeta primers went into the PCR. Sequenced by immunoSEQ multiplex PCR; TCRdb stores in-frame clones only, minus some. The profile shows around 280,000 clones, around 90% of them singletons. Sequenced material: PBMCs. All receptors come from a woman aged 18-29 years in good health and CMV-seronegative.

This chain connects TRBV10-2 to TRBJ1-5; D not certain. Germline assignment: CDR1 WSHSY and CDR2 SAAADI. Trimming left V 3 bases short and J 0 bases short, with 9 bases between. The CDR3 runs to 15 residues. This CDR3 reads CASSDRPHSNQPQHF. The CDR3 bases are TGCGCCAGCAGTGACAGGCCCCATAGCAATCAGCCCCAGCATTTT.

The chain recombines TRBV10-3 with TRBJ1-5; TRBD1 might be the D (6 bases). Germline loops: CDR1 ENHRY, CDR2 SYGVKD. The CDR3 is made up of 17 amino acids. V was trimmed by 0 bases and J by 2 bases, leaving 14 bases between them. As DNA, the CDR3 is TGTGCCATCAGTGAGTCGGGTCAGGGGTTAGGCAATCAGCCCCAGCATTTT. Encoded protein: CAISESGQGLGNQPQHF.

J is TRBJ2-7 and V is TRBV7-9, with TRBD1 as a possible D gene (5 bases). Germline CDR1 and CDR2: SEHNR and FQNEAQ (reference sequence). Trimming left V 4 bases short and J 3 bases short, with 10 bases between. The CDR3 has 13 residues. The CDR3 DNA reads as TGTGCCAGCAGCTCGACGACAGTCTACGAGCAGTACTTC. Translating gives CASSSTTVYEQYF.

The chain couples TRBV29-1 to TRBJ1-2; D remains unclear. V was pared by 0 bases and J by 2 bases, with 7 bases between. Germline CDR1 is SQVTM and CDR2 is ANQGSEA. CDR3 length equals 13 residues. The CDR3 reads CSVEEAKNYGYTF. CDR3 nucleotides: TGCAGCGTTGAAGAAGCGAAAAACTATGGCTACACCTTC. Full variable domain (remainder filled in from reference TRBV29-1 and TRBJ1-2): SAVISQKPSRDICQRGTSLTIQCQVDSQVTMMFWYRQQPGQSLTLIATANQGSEATYESGFVIDKFPISRPNLTFSTLTVSNMSPEDSSIYLCSVEEAKNYGYTFGSGTRLTVV.

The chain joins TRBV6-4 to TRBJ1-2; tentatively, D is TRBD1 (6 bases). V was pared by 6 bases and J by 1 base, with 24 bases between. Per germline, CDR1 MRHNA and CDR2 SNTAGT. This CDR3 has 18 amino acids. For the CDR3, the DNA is TGTGCCAGCAGCCGCCGGACAGTAGAGTTTCCCCATAACTATGGCTACACCTTC. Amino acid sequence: CASSRRTVEFPHNYGYTF.

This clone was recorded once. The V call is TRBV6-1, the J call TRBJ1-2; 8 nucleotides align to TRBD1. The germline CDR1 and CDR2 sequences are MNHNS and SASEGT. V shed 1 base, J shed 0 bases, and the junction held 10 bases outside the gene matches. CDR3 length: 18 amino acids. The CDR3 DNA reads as TGTGCCAGCAGTGAAGTAGCGGCAGGGGGCCCGACTAACTATGGCTACACCTTC. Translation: CASSEVAAGGPTNYGYTF.

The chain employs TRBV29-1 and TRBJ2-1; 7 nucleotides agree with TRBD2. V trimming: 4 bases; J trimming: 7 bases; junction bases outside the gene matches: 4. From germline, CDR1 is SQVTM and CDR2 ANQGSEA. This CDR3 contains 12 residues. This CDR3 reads CSVGISGNEQFF. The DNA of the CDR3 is TGCAGCGTTGGAATTAGCGGGAATGAGCAGTTCTTC.

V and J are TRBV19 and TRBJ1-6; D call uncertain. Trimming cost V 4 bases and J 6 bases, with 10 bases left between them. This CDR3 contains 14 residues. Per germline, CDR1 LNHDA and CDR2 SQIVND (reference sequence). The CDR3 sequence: CASSTDGLNSPLHF. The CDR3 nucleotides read TGTGCCAGTAGTACCGACGGACTTAATTCACCCCTCCACTTT.

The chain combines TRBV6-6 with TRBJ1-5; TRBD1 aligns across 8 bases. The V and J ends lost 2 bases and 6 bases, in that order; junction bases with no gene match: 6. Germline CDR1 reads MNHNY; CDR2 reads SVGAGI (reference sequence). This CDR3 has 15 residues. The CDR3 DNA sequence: TGTGCCAGCAGTTACCCGGACAGGGAAGGTCAGCCCCAGCATTTT. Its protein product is CASSYPDREGQPQHF.

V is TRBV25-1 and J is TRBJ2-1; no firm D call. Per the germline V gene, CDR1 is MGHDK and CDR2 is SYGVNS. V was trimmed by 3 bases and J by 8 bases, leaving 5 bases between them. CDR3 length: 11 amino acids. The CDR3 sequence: CASSDGYEQFF. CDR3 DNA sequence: TGTGCCAGCAGTGACGGGTATGAGCAGTTCTTC.

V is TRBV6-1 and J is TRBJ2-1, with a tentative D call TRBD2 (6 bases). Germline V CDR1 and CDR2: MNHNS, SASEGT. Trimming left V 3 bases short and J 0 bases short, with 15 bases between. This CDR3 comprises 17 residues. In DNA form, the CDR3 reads TGTGCCAGCAGTGATTTTAGCGGCCAAAGCTCCTACAATGAGCAGTTCTTC. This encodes CASSDFSGQSSYNEQFF.

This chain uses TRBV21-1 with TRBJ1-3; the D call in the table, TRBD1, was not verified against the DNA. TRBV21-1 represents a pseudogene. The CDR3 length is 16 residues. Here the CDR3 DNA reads TGTGCCAGAGTAGGACAGATCCAATCCTCTGGAAACACCATATATTTT. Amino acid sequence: CARVGQIQSSGNTIYF.

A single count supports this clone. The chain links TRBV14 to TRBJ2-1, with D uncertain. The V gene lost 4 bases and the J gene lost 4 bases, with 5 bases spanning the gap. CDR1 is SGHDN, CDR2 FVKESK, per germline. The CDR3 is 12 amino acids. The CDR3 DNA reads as TGTGCCAGCAGCCCCCGGTACAATGAGCAGTTCTTC. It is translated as CASSPRYNEQFF.

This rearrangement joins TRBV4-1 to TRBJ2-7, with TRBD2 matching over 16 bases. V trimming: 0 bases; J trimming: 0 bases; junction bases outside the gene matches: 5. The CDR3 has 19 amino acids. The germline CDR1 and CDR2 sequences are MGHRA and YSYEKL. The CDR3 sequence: CASSQEGLAGGTSSYEQYF. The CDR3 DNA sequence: TGCGCCAGCAGCCAAGAGGGACTAGCGGGGGGGACAAGCTCCTACGAGCAGTACTTC.

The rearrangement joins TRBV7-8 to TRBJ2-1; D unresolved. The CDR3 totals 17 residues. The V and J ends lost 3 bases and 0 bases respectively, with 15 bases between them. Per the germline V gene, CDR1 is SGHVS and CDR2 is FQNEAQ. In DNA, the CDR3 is TGTGCCAGCAGCTTCCCCTTGGGCAAGAGCTCCTACAATGAGCAGTTCTTC. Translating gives CASSFPLGKSSYNEQFF.

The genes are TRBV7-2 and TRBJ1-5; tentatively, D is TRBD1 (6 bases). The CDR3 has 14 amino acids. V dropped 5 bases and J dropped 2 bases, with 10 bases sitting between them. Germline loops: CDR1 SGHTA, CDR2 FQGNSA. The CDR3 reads CASSPGAGNQPQHF. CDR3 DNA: TGTGCCAGCAGCCCAGGGGCGGGCAATCAGCCCCAGCATTTT.

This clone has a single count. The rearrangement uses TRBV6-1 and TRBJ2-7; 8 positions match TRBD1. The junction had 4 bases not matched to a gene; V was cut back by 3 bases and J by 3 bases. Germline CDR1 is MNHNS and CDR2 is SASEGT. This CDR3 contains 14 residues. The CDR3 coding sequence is TGTGCCAGCAGTGAGTGGGGACAGGACTACGAGCAGTACTTC. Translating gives CASSEWGQDYEQYF.

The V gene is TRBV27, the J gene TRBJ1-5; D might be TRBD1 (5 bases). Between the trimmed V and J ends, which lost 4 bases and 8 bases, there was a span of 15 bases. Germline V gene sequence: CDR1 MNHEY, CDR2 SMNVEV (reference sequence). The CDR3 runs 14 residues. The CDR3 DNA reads TGTGCCAGCAGTTACCGGGGGGATTTGGAGCCCCAGCATTTT. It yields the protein CASSYRGDLEPQHF.

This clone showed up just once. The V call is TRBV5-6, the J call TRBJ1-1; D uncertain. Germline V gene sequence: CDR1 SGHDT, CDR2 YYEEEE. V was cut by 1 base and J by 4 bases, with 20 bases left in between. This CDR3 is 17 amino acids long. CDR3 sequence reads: CASSLQYRTEEGTEAFF. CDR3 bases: TGTGCCAGCAGCTTGCAGTATCGAACAGAAGAGGGCACTGAAGCTTTCTTT. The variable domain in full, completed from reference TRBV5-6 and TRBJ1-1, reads DAGVTQSPTHLIKTRGQQVTLRCSPKSGHDTVSWYQQALGQGPQFIFQYYEEEERQRGNFPDRFSGHQFPNYSSELNVNALLLGDSALYLCASSLQYRTEEGTEAFFGQGTRLTVV.

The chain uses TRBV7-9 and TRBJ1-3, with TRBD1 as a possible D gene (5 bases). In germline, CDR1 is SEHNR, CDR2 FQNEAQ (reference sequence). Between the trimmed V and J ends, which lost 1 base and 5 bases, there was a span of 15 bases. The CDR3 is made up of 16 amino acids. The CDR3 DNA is TGTGCCAGCAGCTTAGTTCCGGGGGAAGGTAGAAACACCATATATTTT. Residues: CASSLVPGEGRNTIYF.

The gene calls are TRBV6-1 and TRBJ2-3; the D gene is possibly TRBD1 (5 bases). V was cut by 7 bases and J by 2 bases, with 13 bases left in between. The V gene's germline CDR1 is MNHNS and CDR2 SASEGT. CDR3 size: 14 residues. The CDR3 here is CASIRDRVTDTQYF. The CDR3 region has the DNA TGTGCCAGCATCCGCGACAGAGTCACAGATACGCAGTATTTT.

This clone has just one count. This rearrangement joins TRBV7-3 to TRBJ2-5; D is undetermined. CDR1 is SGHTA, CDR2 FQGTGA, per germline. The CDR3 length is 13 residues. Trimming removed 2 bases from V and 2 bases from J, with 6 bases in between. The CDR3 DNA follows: TGTGCCAGCAGCTTAGGGCTGCAAGAGACCCAGTACTTC. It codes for CASSLGLQETQYF.

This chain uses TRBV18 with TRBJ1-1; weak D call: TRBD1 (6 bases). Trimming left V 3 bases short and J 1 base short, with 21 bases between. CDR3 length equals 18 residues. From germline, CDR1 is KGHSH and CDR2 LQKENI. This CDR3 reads CASSPDGQSPRGNTEAFF. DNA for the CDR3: TGTGCCAGCTCACCGGACGGACAGTCACCTAGGGGGAACACTGAAGCTTTCTTT.

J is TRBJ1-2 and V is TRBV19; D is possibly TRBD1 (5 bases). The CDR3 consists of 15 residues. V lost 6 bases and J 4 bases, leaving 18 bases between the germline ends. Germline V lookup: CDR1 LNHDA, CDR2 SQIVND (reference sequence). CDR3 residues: CASSVQSQDGYGYTF. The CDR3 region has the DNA TGTGCCAGTAGCGTCCAGTCACAGGATGGCTATGGCTACACCTTC.

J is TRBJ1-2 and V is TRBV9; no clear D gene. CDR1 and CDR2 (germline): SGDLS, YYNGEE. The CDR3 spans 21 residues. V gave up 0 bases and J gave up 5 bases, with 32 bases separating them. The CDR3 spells CASSVDSPGETGRSLYYGYTF. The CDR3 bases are TGTGCCAGCAGCGTAGATTCCCCGGGTGAGACGGGAAGGTCTCTCTATTATGGCTACACCTTC.

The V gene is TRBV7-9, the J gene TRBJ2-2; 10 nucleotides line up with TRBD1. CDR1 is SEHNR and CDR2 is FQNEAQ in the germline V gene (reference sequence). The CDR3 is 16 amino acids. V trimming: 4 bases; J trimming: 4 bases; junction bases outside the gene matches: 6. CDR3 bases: TGTGCCAGCAGCTCCGGGACAGGGGTGGGCACCGGGGAGCTGTTTTTT. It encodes CASSSGTGVGTGELFF.

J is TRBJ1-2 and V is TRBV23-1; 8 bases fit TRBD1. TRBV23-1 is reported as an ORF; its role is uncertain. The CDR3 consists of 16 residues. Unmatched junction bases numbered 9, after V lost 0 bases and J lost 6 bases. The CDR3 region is CASSQSSVRQGNGYTF. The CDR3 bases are TGCGCCAGCAGTCAATCGAGTGTCCGACAGGGGAATGGCTACACCTTC.